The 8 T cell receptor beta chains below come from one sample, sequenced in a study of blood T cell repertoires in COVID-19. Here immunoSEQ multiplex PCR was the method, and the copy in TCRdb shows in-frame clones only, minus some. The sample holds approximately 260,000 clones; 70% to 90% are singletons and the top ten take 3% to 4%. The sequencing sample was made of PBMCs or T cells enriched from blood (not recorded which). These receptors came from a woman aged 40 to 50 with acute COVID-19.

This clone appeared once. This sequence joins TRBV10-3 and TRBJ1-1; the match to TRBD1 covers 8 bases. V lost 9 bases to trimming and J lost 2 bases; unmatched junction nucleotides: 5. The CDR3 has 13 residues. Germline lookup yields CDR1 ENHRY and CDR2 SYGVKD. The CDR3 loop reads CAIRGQDNTEAFF. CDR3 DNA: TGTGCCATAAGGGGACAGGACAACACTGAAGCTTTCTTT.

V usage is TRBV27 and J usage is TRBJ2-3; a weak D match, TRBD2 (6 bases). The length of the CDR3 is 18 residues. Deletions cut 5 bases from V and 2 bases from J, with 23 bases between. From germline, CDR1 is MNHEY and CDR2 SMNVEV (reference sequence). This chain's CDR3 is CASSPLMGGEGNTDTQYF. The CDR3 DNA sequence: TGTGCCAGCAGTCCTTTAATGGGGGGAGAGGGGAACACAGATACGCAGTATTTT.

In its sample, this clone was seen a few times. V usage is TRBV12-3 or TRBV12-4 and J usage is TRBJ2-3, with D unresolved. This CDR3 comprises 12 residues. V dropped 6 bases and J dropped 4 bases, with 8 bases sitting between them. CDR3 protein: CASRYSSDTQYF. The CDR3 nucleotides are TGTGCCAGCAGATACAGCTCAGATACGCAGTATTTT.

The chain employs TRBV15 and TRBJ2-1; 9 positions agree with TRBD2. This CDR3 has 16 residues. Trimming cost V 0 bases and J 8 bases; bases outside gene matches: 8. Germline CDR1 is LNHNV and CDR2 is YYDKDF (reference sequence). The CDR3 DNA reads TGTGCCACCAGCAGAGATTGGACTAGCGTCGGGGATGAGCAGTTCTTC. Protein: CATSRDWTSVGDEQFF.

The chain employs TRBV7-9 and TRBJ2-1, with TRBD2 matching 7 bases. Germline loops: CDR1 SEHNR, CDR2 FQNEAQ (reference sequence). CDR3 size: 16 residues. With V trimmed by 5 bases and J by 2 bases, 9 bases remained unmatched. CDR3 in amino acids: CASSPGGGSAYNEQFF. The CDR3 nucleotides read TGTGCCAGCAGCCCGGGGGGAGGTAGCGCCTACAATGAGCAGTTCTTC.

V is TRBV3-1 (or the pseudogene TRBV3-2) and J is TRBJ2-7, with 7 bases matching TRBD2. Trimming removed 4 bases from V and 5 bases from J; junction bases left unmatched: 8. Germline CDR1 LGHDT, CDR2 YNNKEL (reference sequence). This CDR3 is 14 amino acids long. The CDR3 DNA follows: TGTGCCAGCAGCCCCCTGGGAGGGAGCGACGAGCAGTACTTC. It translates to CASSPLGGSDEQYF.

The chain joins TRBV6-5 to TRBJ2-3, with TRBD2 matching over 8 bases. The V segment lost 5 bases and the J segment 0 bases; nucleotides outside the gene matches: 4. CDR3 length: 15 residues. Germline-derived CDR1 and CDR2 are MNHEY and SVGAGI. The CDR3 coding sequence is TGTGCCAGCAGTCGCGGGACTAGTAGCACAGATACGCAGTATTTT. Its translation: CASSRGTSSTDTQYF.

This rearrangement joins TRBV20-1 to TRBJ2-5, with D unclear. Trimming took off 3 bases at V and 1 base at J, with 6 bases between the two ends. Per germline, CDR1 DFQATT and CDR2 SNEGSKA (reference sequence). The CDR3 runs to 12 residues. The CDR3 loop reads CSASRGQETQYF. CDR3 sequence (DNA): TGCAGTGCTAGTCGCGGCCAAGAGACCCAGTACTTC.